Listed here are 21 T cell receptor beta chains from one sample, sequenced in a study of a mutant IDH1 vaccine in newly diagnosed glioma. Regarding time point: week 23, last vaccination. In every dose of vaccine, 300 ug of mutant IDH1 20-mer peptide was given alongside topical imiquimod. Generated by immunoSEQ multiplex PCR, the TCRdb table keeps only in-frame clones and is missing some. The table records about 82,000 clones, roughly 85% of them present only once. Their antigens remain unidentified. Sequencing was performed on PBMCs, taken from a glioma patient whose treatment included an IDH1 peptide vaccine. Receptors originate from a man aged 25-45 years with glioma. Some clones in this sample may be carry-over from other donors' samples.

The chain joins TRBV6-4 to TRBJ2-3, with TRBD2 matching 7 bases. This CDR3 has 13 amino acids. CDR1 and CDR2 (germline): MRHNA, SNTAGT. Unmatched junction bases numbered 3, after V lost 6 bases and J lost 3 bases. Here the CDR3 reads CASRSSGTDTQYF. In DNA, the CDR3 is TGTGCCAGCAGGAGTAGCGGGACAGATACGCAGTATTTT.

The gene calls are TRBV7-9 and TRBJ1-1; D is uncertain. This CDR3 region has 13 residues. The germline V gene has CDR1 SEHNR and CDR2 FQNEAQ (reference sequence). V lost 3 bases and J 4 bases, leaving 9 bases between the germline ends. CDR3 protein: CASSFRVGTEAFF. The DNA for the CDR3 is TGTGCCAGCAGCTTTCGGGTGGGCACTGAAGCTTTCTTT.

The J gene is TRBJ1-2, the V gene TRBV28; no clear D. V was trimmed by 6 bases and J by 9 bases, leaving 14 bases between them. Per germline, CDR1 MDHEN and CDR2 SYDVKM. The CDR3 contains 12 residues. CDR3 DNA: TGTGCCAGCAGACCCCCCATGAGGAGCTACACCTTC. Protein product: CASRPPMRSYTF.

In nucleotides, the CDR3 is TGTGCCAGCAGTGAAACCCCTGACTCCGATATCGAATACTTC. Protein product: CASSETPDSDIEYF. The rearrangement links TRBV2 to TRBJ2-7, with D unclear. CDR3 length: 14 residues. Germline loops: CDR1 SNHLY, CDR2 FYNNEI. V gave up 2 bases and J gave up 13 bases, with 21 bases separating them.

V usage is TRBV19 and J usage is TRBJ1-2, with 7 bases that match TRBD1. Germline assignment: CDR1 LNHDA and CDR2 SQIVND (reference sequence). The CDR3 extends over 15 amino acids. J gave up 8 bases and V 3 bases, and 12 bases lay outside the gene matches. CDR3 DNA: TGTGCCAGTAGTATCTATGGGACAGAGGACCTGGGCTACACCTTC. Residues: CASSIYGTEDLGYTF.

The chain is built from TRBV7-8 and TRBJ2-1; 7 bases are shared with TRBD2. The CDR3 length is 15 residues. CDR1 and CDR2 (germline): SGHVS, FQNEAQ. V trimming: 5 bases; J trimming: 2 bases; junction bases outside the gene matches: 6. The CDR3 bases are TGTGCCAGCAGCAGACGGGAGGATCCCTACAATGAGCAGTTCTTC. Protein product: CASSRREDPYNEQFF.

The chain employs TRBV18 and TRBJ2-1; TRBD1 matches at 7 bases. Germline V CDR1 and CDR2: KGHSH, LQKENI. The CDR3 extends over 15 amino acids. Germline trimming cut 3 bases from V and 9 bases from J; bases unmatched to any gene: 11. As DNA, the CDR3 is TGTGCCAGCTCACCTGTTGACAGGGCTGGGACTGAGCAGTTCTTC. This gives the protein CASSPVDRAGTEQFF.

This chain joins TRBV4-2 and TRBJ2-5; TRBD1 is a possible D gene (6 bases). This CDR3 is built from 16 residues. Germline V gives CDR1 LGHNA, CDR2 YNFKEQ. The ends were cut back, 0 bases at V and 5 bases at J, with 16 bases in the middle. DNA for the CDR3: TGTGCCAGCAGCCAAGATTGGCAGGGGACGAGGGAGACCCAGTACTTC. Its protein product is CASSQDWQGTRETQYF.

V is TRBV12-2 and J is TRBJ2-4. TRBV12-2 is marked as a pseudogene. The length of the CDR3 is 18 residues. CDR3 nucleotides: TGTGCAAGTCGCTTAGCGCGCTGTGGATTATTAGCCAAAAACATTCAGTACTTC. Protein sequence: CASRLARCGLLAKNIQYF.

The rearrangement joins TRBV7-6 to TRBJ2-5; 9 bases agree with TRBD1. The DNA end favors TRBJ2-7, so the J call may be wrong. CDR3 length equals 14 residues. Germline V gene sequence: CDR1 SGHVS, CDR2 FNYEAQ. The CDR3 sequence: CASSLRTGAYEQYF. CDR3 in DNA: TGTGCCAGCAGCTTAAGGACAGGGGCGTACGAGCAGTACTTC.

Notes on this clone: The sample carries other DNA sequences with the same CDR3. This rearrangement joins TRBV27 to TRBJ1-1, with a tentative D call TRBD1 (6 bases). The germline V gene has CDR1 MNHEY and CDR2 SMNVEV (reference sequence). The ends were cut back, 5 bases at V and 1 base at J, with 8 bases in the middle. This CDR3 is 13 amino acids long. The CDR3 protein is CASSLGQNTEAFF. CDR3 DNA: TGTGCCAGCAGTCTGGGACAGAACACTGAAGCTTTCTTT.

CDR3 residues: CASSVPGGGQELFF. CDR3 coding DNA: TGTGCCAGCAGCGTACCGGGGGGTGGACAGGAGCTGTTTTTT. The chain carries TRBV9 and TRBJ2-2, with TRBD2 matching over 7 bases. Germline trimming cut 1 base from V and 10 bases from J; bases unmatched to any gene: 7. CDR1 and CDR2 (germline): SGDLS, YYNGEE. This CDR3 has 14 residues.

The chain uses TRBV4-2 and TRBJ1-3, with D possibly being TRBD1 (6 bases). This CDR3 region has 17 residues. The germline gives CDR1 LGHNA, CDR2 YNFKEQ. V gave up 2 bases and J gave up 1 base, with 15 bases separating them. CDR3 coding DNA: TGTGCCAGCAGCCAACAAAACAGGGTATATTCTGGAAACACCATATATTTT. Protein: CASSQQNRVYSGNTIYF.

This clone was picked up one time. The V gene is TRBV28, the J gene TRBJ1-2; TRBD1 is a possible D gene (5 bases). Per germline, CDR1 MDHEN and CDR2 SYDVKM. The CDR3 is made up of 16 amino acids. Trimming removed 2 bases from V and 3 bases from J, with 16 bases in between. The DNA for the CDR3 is TGTGCCAGCAGTTTAAATCTGTTGGGAGGGGACTATGGCTACACCTTC. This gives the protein CASSLNLLGGDYGYTF.

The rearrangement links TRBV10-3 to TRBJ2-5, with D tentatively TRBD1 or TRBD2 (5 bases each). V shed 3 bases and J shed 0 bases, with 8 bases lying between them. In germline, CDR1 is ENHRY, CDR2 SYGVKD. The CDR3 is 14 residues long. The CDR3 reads CAISEGEYQETQYF. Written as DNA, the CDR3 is TGTGCCATCAGTGAAGGGGAGTACCAAGAGACCCAGTACTTC.

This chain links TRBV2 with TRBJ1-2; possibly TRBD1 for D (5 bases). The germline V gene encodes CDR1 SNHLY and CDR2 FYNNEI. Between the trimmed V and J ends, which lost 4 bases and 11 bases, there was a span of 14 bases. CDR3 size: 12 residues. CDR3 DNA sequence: TGTGCCAGCAGTGCGGCAGGGCGGCCTTACACCTTC. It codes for CASSAAGRPYTF.

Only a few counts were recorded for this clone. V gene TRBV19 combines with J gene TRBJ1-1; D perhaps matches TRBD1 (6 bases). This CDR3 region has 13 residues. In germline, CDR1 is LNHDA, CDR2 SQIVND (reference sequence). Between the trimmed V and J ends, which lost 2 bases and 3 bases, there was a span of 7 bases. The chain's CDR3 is CASSINRDTEAFF. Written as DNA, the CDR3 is TGTGCCAGTAGTATAAACAGGGACACTGAAGCTTTCTTT.

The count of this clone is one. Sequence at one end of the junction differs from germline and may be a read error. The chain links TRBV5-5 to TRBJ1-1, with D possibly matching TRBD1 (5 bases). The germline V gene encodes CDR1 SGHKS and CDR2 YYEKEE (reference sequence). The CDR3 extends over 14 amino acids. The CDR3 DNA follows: TGCGCCAGCAGCCCAAGGGGAGATCTTACTGAAGCTTTCTTT. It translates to CASSPRGDLTEAFF.

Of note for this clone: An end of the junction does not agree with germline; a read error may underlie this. CDR3 region: CASSYLQGPGHF. For the CDR3, the DNA is TGTGCCAGCAGCTACCTACAGGGTCCTGGCCACTTC. The V and J genes are TRBV7-8 and TRBJ2-5, with D perhaps TRBD1 (6 bases). This CDR3 spans 12 amino acids. Germline lookup yields CDR1 SGHVS and CDR2 FQNEAQ.

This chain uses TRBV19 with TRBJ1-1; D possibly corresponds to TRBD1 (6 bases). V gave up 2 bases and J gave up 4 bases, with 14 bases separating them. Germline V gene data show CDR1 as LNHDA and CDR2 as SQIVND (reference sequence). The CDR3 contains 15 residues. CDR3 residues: CASSINGGRSTEAFF. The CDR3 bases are TGTGCCAGTAGTATAAATGGGGGCCGGAGCACTGAAGCTTTCTTT.

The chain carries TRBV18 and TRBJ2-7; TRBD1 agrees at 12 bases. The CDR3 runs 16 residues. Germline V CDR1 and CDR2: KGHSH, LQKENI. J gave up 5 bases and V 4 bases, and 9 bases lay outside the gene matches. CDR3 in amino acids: CASSQSTGTGGNEQYF. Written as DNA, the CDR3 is TGTGCCAGCTCACAGAGTACCGGGACAGGGGGCAACGAGCAGTACTTC.